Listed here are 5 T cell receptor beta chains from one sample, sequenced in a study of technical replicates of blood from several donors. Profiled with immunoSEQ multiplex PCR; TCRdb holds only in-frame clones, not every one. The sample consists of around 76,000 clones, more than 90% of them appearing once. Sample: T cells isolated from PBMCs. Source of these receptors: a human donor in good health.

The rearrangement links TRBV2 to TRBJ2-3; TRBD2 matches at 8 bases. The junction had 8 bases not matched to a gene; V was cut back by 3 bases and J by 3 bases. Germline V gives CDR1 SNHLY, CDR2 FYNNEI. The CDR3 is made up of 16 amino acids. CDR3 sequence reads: CASSDRRAGVTDTQYF. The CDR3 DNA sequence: TGTGCCAGCAGTGATCGGCGAGCGGGAGTGACAGATACGCAGTATTTT.

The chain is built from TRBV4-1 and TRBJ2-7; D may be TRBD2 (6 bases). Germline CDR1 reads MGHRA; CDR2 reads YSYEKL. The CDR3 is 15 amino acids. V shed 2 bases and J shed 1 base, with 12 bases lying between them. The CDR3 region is CASSQREVQSYEQYF. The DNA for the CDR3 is TGCGCCAGCAGCCAAAGGGAGGTCCAATCCTACGAGCAGTACTTC.

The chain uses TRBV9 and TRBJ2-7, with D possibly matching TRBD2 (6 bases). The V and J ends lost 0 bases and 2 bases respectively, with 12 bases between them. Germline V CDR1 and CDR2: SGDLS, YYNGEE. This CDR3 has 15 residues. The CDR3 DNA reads TGTGCCAGCAGCGTAGGGGGAGGACTCACCTACGAGCAGTACTTC. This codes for CASSVGGGLTYEQYF.

The CDR3 sequence is CASSAGADTDTQYF. In DNA, the CDR3 is TGTGCCAGCAGTGCGGGAGCAGATACAGATACGCAGTATTTT. The gene calls are TRBV6-4 and TRBJ2-3; tentative D call: TRBD2 (6 bases). Per the germline V gene, CDR1 is MRHNA and CDR2 is SNTAGT. Trimming stripped 4 bases from V and 3 bases from J, with 11 bases between. CDR3 length: 14 residues.

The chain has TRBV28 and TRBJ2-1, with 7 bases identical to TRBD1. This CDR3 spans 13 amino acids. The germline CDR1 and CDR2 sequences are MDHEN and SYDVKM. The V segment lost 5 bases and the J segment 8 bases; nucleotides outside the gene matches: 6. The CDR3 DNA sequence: TGTGCCAGCAGTCGACAGGGAAGCTATGAGCAGTTCTTC. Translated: CASSRQGSYEQFF.